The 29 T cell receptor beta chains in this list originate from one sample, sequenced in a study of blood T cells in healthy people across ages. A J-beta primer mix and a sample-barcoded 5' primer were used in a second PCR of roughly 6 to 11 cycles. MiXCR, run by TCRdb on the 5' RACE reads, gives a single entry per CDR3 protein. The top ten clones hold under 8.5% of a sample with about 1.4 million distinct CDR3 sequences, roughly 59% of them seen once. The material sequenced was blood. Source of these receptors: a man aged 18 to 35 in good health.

The CDR3 coding sequence is TGCAGTGCTAGAGATAATATGGGACAGGGGTTTTCACCCCTCCACTTT. Encoded protein: CSARDNMGQGFSPLHF. The gene calls are TRBV20-1 and TRBJ1-6; 10 nucleotides match TRBD1. CDR1 DFQATT and CDR2 SNEGSKA come from the germline V gene (reference sequence). The CDR3 is 16 amino acids. V lost 0 bases and J lost 9; bases outside the gene matches: 8.

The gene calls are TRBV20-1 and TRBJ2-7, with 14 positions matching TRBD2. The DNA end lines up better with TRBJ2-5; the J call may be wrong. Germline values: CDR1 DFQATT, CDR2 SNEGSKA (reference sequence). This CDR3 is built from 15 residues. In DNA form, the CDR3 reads TGCAGTGCCACTAGGACTAGCGGGGGGCTAGAGACCCAGTACTTC. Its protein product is CSATRTSGGLETQYF.

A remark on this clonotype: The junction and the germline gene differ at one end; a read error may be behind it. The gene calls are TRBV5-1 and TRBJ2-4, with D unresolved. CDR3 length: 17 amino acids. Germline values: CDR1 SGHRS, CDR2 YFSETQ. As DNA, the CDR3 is TGCGCCAGCAGCTCCGATCCCTCTGGAGTAGCCAAAAGCATTCAGTACTTC. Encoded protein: CASSSDPSGVAKSIQYF.

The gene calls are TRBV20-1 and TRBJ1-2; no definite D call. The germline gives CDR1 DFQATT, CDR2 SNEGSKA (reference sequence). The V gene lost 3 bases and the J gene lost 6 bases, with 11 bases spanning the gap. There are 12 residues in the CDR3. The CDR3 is CSARPIPDGYTF. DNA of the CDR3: TGCAGTGCTAGGCCTATCCCTGATGGCTACACCTTC.

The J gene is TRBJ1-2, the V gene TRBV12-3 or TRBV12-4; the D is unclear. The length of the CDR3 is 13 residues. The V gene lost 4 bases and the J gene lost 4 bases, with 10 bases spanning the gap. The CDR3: CASSYSPLYGYTF. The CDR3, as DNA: TGTGCCAGCAGTTACTCCCCTCTCTATGGCTACACCTTC.

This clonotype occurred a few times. CDR3 loop: CASRWNPLSYEQYF. For the CDR3, the DNA is TGTGCCAGCAGGTGGAATCCCCTCTCCTACGAGCAGTACTTC. The chain joins TRBV12-3 or TRBV12-4 to TRBJ2-7; D gene ambiguous. The CDR3 contains 14 residues. V lost 6 bases and J 0 bases, leaving 12 bases between the germline ends.

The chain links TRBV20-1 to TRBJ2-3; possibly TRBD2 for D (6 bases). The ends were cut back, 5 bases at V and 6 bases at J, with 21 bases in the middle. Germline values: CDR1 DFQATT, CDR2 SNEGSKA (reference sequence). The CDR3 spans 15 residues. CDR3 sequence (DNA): TGCAGTGCTGTCCGACCGGGACTGCAAGGGGATACGCAGTATTTT. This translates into CSAVRPGLQGDTQYF.

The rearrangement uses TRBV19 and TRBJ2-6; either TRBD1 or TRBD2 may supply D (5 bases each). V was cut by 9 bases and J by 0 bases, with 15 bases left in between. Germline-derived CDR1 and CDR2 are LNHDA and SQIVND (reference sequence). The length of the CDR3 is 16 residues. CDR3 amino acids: CASRDGYNSGANVLTF. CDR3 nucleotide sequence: TGTGCCAGCCGGGACGGTTATAACTCTGGGGCCAACGTCCTGACTTTC.

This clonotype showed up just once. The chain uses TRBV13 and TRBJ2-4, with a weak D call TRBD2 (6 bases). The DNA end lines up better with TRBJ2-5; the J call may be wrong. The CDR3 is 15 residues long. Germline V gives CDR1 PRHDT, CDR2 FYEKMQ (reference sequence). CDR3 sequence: CASSFTGEKGETQYF. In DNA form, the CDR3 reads TGTGCCAGCAGCTTTACGGGAGAAAAAGGAGAGACCCAGTACTTC.

CDR3 coding DNA: TGTGCCAGCAGCGAGCTTGCCAATTTAGGCTATGGCTACACCTTC. It yields the protein CASSELANLGYGYTF. J is TRBJ1-2 and V is TRBV6-5; no reliable D call. CDR3 length: 15 amino acids. The V gene lost 6 bases and the J gene lost 4 bases, with 18 bases spanning the gap. Germline CDR1 is MNHEY and CDR2 is SVGAGI.

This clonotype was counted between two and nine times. Here the CDR3 reads CASSRGQDPRTGTQYF. CDR3 bases: TGTGCCAGCTCCCGAGGACAGGACCCCCGAACTGGAACGCAGTATTTT. This chain uses TRBV9 with TRBJ2-3, with 7 bases identical to TRBD1. The CDR3 runs to 16 residues. CDR1 is SGDLS and CDR2 is YYNGEE in the germline V gene. Trimming cost V 7 bases and J 9 bases; bases outside gene matches: 20.

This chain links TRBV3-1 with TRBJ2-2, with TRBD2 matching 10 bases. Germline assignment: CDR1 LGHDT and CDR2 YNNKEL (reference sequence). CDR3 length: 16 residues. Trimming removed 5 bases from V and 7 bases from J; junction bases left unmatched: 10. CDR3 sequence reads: CASSSPSGRAVGELFF. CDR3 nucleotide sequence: TGTGCCAGCAGCTCACCAAGCGGGAGGGCCGTCGGGGAGCTGTTTTTT.

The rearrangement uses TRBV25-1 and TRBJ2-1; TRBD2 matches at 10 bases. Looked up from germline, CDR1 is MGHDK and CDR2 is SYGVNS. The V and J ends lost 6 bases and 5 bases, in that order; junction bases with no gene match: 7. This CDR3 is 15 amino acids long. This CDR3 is CASSISGRGHNEQFF. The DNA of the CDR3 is TGTGCCAGCAGCATCAGCGGGAGGGGCCACAATGAGCAGTTCTTC.

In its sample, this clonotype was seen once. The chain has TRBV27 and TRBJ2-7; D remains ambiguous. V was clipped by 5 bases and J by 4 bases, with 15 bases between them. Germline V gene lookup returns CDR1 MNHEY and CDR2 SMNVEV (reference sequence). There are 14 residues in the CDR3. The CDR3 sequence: CASSPRYPAYEQYF. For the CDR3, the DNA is TGTGCCAGCAGTCCGCGCTATCCGGCTTACGAGCAGTACTTC.

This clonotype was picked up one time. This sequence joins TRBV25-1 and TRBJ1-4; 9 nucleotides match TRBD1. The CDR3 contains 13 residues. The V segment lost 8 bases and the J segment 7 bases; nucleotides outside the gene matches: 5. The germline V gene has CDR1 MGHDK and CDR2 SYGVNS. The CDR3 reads CASSGTGPEKLFF. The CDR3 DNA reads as TGTGCCAGCTCCGGGACAGGGCCTGAAAAACTGTTTTTT.

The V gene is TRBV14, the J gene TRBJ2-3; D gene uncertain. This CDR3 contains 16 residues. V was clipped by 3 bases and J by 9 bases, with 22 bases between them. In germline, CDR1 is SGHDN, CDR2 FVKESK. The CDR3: CASSHPPAEDGWTQYF. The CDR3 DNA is TGTGCCAGCAGCCACCCCCCGGCTGAGGACGGATGGACGCAGTATTTT.

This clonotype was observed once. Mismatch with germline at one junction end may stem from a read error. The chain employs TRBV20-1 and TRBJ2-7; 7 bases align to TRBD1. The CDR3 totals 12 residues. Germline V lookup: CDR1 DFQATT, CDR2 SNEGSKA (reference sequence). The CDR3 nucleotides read TGCAGTGCACCCGGGGACAGCTACGAGCAGTACTTT. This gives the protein CSAPGDSYEQYF.

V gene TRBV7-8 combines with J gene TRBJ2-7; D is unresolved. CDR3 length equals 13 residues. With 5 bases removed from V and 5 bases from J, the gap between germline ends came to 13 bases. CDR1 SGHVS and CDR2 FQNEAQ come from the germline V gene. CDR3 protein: CASSPYGENEQYF. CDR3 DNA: TGTGCCAGCAGCCCCTACGGTGAGAACGAGCAGTACTTC.

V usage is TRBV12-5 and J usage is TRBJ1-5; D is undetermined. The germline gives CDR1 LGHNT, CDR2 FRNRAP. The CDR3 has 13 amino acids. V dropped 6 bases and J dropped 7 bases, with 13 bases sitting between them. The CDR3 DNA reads TGTGCTAGTGGCTCCAGCGGGCTGCAGCCCCAGCATTTT. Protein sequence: CASGSSGLQPQHF. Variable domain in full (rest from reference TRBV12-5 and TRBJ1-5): DARVTQTPRHKVTEMGQEVTMRCQPILGHNTVFWYRQTMMQGLELLAYFRNRAPLDDSGMPKDRFSAEMPDATLATLKIQPSEPRDSAVYFCASGSSGLQPQHFGDGTRLSIL.

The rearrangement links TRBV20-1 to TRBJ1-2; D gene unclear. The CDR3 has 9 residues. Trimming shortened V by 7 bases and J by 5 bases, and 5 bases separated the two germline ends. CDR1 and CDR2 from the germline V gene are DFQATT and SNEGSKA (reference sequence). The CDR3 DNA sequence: TGCAGTGATGGTTATGGCTACACCTTC. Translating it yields CSDGYGYTF.

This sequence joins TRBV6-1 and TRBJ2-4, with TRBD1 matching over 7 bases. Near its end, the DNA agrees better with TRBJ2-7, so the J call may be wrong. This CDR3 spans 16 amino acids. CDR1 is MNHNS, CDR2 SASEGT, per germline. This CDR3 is CASSAHPGQSPYEQYF. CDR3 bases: TGTGCCAGCAGTGCTCATCCGGGACAGAGTCCCTACGAGCAGTACTTC.

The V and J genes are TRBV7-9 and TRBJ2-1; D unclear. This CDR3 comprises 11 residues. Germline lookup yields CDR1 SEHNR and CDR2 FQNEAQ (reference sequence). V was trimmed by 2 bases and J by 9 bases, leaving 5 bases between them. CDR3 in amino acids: CASSLSFEQFF. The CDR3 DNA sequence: TGTGCCAGCAGCTTATCATTTGAGCAGTTCTTC. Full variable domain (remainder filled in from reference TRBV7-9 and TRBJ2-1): DTGVSQNPRHKITKRGQNVTFRCDPISEHNRLYWYRQTLGQGPEFLTYFQNEAQLEKSRLLSDRFSAERPKGSFSTLEIQRTEQGDSAMYLCASSLSFEQFFGPGTRLTVL.

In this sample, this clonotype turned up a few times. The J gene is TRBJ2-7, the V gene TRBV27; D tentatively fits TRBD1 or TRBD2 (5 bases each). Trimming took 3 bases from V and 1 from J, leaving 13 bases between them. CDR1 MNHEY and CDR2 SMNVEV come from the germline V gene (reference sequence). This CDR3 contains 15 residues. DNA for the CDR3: TGTGCCAGCAGTTTGGGGACGCCGAATTCCTACGAGCAGTACTTC. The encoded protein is CASSLGTPNSYEQYF.

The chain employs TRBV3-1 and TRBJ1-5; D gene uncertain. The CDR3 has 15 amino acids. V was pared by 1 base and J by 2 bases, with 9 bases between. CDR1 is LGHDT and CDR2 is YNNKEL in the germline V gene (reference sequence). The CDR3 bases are TGTGCCAGCAGCCAAGGTCGGGGTGGCAATCAGCCCCAGCATTTT. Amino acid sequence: CASSQGRGGNQPQHF.

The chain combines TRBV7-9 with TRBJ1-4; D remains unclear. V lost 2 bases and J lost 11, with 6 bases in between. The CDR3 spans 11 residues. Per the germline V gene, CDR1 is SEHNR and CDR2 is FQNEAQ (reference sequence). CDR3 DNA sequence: TGTGCCAGCAGCTTATCCCCGAAACTGTTTTTT. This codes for CASSLSPKLFF.

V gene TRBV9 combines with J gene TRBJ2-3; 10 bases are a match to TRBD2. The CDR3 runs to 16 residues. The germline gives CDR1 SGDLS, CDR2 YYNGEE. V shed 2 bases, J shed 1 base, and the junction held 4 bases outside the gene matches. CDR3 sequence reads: CASSVLAGGRTDTQYF. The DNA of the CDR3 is TGTGCCAGCAGCGTCTTAGCGGGGGGCCGCACAGATACGCAGTATTTT. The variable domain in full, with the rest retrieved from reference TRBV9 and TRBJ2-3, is DSGVTQTPKHLITATGQRVTLRCSPRSGDLSVYWYQQSLDQGLQFLIQYYNGEERAKGNILERFSAQQFPDLHSELNLSSLELGDSALYFCASSVLAGGRTDTQYFGPGTRLTVL.

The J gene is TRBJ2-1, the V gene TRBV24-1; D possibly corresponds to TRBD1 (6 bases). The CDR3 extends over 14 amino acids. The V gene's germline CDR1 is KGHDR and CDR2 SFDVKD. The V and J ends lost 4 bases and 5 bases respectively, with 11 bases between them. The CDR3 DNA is TGTGCCACCAGTGACTCAGGGGACCACAATGAGCAGTTCTTC. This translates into CATSDSGDHNEQFF.

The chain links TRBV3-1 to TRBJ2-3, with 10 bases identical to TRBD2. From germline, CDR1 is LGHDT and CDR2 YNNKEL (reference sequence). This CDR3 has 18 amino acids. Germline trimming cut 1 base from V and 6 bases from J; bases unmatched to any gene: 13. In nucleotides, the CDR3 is TGTGCCAGCAGCCAAGTGTTCCGCACTAGCGGGACCCGTGATACGCAGTATTTT. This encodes CASSQVFRTSGTRDTQYF.

CDR3 amino acids: CASSPQYSGSVVVRTDTQYF. CDR3 sequence (DNA): TGTGCCAGCAGCCCCCAGTACTCGGGGTCGGTGGTGGTTAGGACAGATACGCAGTATTTT. V is TRBV7-2 and J is TRBJ2-3; D is perhaps TRBD2 (5 bases). Germline lookup yields CDR1 SGHTA and CDR2 FQGNSA. Trimming shortened V by 5 bases and J by 3 bases, and 30 bases separated the two germline ends. This CDR3 comprises 20 residues.